Following are 8 T cell receptor beta chains from one sample sequenced in a study of technical replicates of blood from a few donors. The data were produced by immunoSEQ multiplex PCR, yet TCRdb's version contains in-frame clones alone and is incomplete. The sample lists 50,000 to 55,000 clones; more than 70% were seen once. Material: PBMCs. The receptors stem from a human donor in good health. Some clones in this sample may be carry-over from other donors' samples.

The chain combines TRBV9 with TRBJ2-2; 8 bases align to TRBD2. After removal of 4 bases from V and 5 bases from J, the junction contained 10 bases not matched to a gene. CDR1 is SGDLS and CDR2 is YYNGEE in the germline V gene. CDR3 length: 16 residues. CDR3 sequence (DNA): TGTGCCAGCAGCCCCAGTTTAGCGGGAAAAACCGGGGAGCTGTTTTTT. As protein: CASSPSLAGKTGELFF. The full variable domain, rest sourced from reference TRBV9 and TRBJ2-2, is DSGVTQTPKHLITATGQRVTLRCSPRSGDLSVYWYQQSLDQGLQFLIQYYNGEERAKGNILERFSAQQFPDLHSELNLSSLELGDSALYFCASSPSLAGKTGELFFGEGSRLTVL.

The rearrangement joins TRBV2 to TRBJ2-7, with TRBD2 as a possible D gene (6 bases). Between the trimmed V and J ends, which lost 2 bases and 0 bases, there was a span of 11 bases. Germline loops: CDR1 SNHLY, CDR2 FYNNEI. The CDR3 totals 15 residues. CDR3 loop: CASSELLADSYEQYF. DNA of the CDR3: TGTGCCAGCAGTGAATTGTTAGCGGACTCCTACGAGCAGTACTTC.

This clone showed up just a few times. This chain links TRBV4-3 with TRBJ2-1; possible D gene TRBD1, 5 bases. Deletions cut 3 bases from V and 0 bases from J, with 15 bases between. CDR1 LGHNA and CDR2 YSLEER come from the germline V gene. This CDR3 is 17 amino acids long. The CDR3 reads CASSQSLTASSYNEQFF. The CDR3 bases are TGCGCCAGCAGCCAGAGTTTGACAGCCAGCTCCTACAATGAGCAGTTCTTC.

The chain combines TRBV30 with TRBJ2-1, with 9 nucleotides matching TRBD2. The CDR3 has 16 residues. With V trimmed by 1 base and J by 7 bases, 11 bases remained unmatched. Germline V gives CDR1 GTSNPN, CDR2 SVGIG (reference sequence). The CDR3 loop is CAWSGATAGGGNEQFF. CDR3 DNA sequence: TGTGCCTGGAGTGGGGCGACAGCGGGAGGAGGGAATGAGCAGTTCTTC.

This sequence joins TRBV4-3 and TRBJ2-1; weak D call: TRBD1 (5 bases). The CDR3 is 15 residues long. CDR1 LGHNA and CDR2 YSLEER come from the germline V gene. V gave up 3 bases and J gave up 6 bases, with 15 bases separating them. CDR3 in DNA: TGCGCCAGCAGCCAGGAAGTAGGGGCGAGCAATGAGCAGTTCTTC. This codes for CASSQEVGASNEQFF.

The CDR3 reads CASSEGDSRIYGYTF. As DNA, the CDR3 is TGTGCCAGCAGTGAAGGAGACAGTCGGATCTATGGCTACACCTTC. The chain joins TRBV25-1 to TRBJ1-2; D possibly corresponds to TRBD1 (5 bases). Deletions cut 2 bases from V and 4 bases from J, with 14 bases between. Germline loops: CDR1 MGHDK, CDR2 SYGVNS. This CDR3 contains 15 residues.

The rearrangement joins TRBV7-2 to TRBJ2-7, with 8 bases identical to TRBD2. Losses at the gene ends were 3 bases for V and 6 bases for J; bases not matched to a gene: 7. Germline V gives CDR1 SGHTA, CDR2 FQGNSA. The CDR3 spans 14 residues. The CDR3 loop reads CASSFGAGEGEQYF. Written as DNA, the CDR3 is TGTGCCAGCAGCTTTGGAGCGGGGGAGGGCGAGCAGTACTTC.

This clone showed up just once. The chain links TRBV10-3 to TRBJ2-1; D is unclear. V shed 4 bases and J shed 1 base, with 5 bases lying between them. This CDR3 has 13 amino acids. Germline lookup yields CDR1 ENHRY and CDR2 SYGVKD. This CDR3 reads CAISVLSYNEQFF. CDR3 coding DNA: TGTGCCATCAGTGTTCTTTCCTACAATGAGCAGTTCTTC.